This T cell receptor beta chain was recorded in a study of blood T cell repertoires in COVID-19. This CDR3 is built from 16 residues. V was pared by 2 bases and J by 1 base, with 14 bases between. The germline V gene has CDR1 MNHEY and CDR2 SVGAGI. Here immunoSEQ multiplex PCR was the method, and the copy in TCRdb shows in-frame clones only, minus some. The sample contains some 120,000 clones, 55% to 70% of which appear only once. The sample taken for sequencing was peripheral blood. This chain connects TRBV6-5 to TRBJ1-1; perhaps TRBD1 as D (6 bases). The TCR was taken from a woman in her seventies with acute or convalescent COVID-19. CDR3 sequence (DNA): TGTGCCAGCAGTTACCAATTAACGGGACAGAACACTGAAGCTTTCTTT. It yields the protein CASSYQLTGQNTEAFF.